The 32 T cell receptor beta chains below come from one sample, sequenced in a study of CD8+CD57+ T cells in acquired aplastic anemia. CDR3 and TCR beta VDJ profiling relied on a genomic DNA template. TCRdb re-called the reads through MiXCR, storing one row per CDR3 protein. The data hold 180,000 or so distinct CDR3 sequences, with under 55% observed a single time. The sequencing input was sorted CD4+, CD8+, or CD8+CD57+ T cells (not recorded which) from PBMCs. All receptors derive from a human donor in good health.

J is TRBJ2-7 and V is TRBV2; TRBD2 is a possible D gene (5 bases). Germline CDR1 SNHLY, CDR2 FYNNEI. CDR3 length equals 13 residues. Trimming took off 5 bases at V and 0 bases at J, with 8 bases between the two ends. As DNA, the CDR3 is TGTGCCAGCAGTCAGCGGAACTCCTACGAGCAGTACTTC. This gives the protein CASSQRNSYEQYF. Variable domain in full (rest from reference TRBV2 and TRBJ2-7): EPEVTQTPSHQVTQMGQEVILRCVPISNHLYFYWYRQILGQKVEFLVSFYNNEISEKSEIFDDQFSVERPDGSNFTLKIRSTKLEDSAMYFCASSQRNSYEQYFGPGTRLTVT.

The chain links TRBV7-9 to TRBJ1-1; D is unclear. The V gene's germline CDR1 is SEHNR and CDR2 FQNEAQ (reference sequence). This CDR3 comprises 12 residues. Deletions cut 1 base from V and 9 bases from J, with 9 bases between. For the CDR3, the DNA is TGTGCCAGCAGCTTAGTGCGGCAGAAAGCTTTCTTT. It codes for CASSLVRQKAFF. Filled out from reference TRBV7-9 and TRBJ1-1, the complete variable domain reads DTGVSQNPRHKITKRGQNVTFRCDPISEHNRLYWYRQTLGQGPEFLTYFQNEAQLEKSRLLSDRFSAERPKGSFSTLEIQRTEQGDSAMYLCASSLVRQKAFFGQGTRLTVV.

The gene calls are TRBV10-2 and TRBJ1-6; D not certain. The CDR3 totals 13 residues. V lost 6 bases to trimming and J lost 0 bases, with 3 bases between them. Germline values: CDR1 WSHSY, CDR2 SAAADI. CDR3 bases: TGCGCCAGCAGCAGCTCCTATAATTCACCCCTCCACTTT. It encodes CASSSSYNSPLHF.

In its sample, this clonotype was seen a few times. The rearrangement joins TRBV6-2 or TRBV6-3 to TRBJ2-7, with 9 bases identical to TRBD2. Germline assignment: CDR1 MNHEY and CDR2 SVGEGT. CDR3 length equals 15 residues. V shed 0 bases, J shed 6 bases, and the junction held 6 bases outside the gene matches. The CDR3 sequence is CASSYSGGGASEQYF. The CDR3 DNA is TGTGCCAGCAGTTACTCAGGCGGGGGGGCCTCCGAGCAGTACTTC.

The J gene is TRBJ2-1, the V gene TRBV11-3; 9 positions match TRBD1. The germline V gene encodes CDR1 SGHNT and CDR2 YENEEA. This CDR3 is 13 amino acids long. V gave up 5 bases and J gave up 10 bases; unmatched junction bases: 6. The CDR3 DNA sequence: TGTGCCAGCAGCGTATTAGGGACAGGGGAGCAGTTCTTC. Its protein product is CASSVLGTGEQFF.

Ten or more counts support this clonotype. The chain recombines TRBV7-9 with TRBJ1-2, with D unclear. V dropped 3 bases and J dropped 0 bases, with 8 bases sitting between them. CDR1 is SEHNR, CDR2 FQNEAQ, per germline (reference sequence). The CDR3 extends over 14 amino acids. CDR3 amino acids: CASSFLYSNYGYTF. The CDR3 DNA follows: TGTGCCAGCAGCTTTTTGTATTCTAACTATGGCTACACCTTC.

This clonotype was detected once. A much larger clone differs by one base, so this may be a read error. The gene calls are TRBV5-8 and TRBJ1-5; no definite D call. CDR1 is SGHTS, CDR2 YDEGEE, per germline. This CDR3 region has 15 residues. The CDR3 coding sequence is TGTGCCTGCAGCTCGACTGGTAGGCGCAATCAGCCCCAGCATTTT. Its protein product is CACSSTGRRNQPQHF.

This clonotype was recorded many times. This chain joins TRBV7-2 and TRBJ2-1, with TRBD2 matching 8 bases. This CDR3 is 13 amino acids long. The J segment lost 12 bases and the V segment lost 5 bases, leaving 9 bases of the junction unmatched. Germline loops: CDR1 SGHTA, CDR2 FQGNSA. The CDR3 DNA sequence: TGTGCCAGCAGCCGGAAGCGGGAGTCCTTGCAGTTCTTC. Its translation is CASSRKRESLQFF.

A single count supports this clonotype. The J gene is TRBJ2-2, the V gene TRBV24-1; TRBD2 agrees at 10 bases. Germline V gene lookup returns CDR1 KGHDR and CDR2 SFDVKD. Trimming took 5 bases from V and 3 from J; bases not matched to a gene: 5. The CDR3 is made up of 16 amino acids. In nucleotides, the CDR3 is TGTGCCACCAGTGGCAGCGGGAGGGCGCACACCGGGGAGCTGTTTTTT. Its translation: CATSGSGRAHTGELFF.

This clonotype is a singleton in its sample. Without the conserved terminal phenylalanine or tryptophan, this CDR3 likely stems from a read error. The V gene is TRBV24-1, the J gene TRBJ2-3; a possible D gene is TRBD1 (5 bases). CDR1 is KGHDR, CDR2 SFDVKD, per germline. The CDR3 runs 13 residues. The V gene lost 5 bases and the J gene lost 8 bases, with 13 bases spanning the gap. CDR3: CATSVSGAGTQYL. The CDR3, as DNA: TGTGCCACCAGTGTAAGTGGGGCAGGTACGCAGTATCTT.

A remark on this clonotype: Given a much more abundant clone one base away, this may be a read error. The chain has TRBV19 and TRBJ1-3; no reliable D call. Germline V gene sequence: CDR1 LNHDA, CDR2 SQIVND (reference sequence). The CDR3 extends over 17 amino acids. The CDR3: CASSIARFRALRNAIYF. The CDR3 nucleotides read TGTGCCAGTAGTATAGCGAGATTCCGGGCCCTTAGAAACGCCATATATTTT.

Ten or more counts support this clonotype. The rearrangement joins TRBV5-1 to TRBJ2-3; no definite D call. Germline CDR1 reads SGHRS; CDR2 reads YFSETQ. This CDR3 comprises 15 residues. Trimming took 0 bases from V and 0 from J, leaving 8 bases between them. The CDR3 region is CASSLGPTSTDTQYF. In DNA form, the CDR3 reads TGCGCCAGCAGCTTGGGACCAACTAGCACAGATACGCAGTATTTT.

The chain links TRBV20-1 to TRBJ2-3; TRBD2 aligns across 7 bases. Germline-derived CDR1 and CDR2 are DFQATT and SNEGSKA (reference sequence). V trimming: 6 bases; J trimming: 2 bases; junction bases outside the gene matches: 8. The CDR3 has 14 residues. The CDR3 nucleotides are TGCAGTGCCGTGACTAGCCCTCACACAGATACGCAGTATTTT. As protein: CSAVTSPHTDTQYF.

About this clonotype: A much larger clone sits a single nucleotide away, making a read error possible. The chain uses TRBV5-1 and TRBJ2-2, with D possibly matching TRBD2 (5 bases). In germline, CDR1 is SGHRS, CDR2 YFSETQ. The CDR3 contains 16 residues. Trimming took 1 base from V and 2 from J, leaving 12 bases between them. The DNA of the CDR3 is TGCGCCAGCAGCTTGAGGACTCCACCTAACACCGGGGAGCTGTTTTTT. It specifies CASSLRTPPNTGELFF.

This chain links TRBV5-6 with TRBJ1-4; possibly TRBD1 for D (5 bases). V lost 1 base to trimming and J lost 7 bases, with 20 bases between them. Germline V gene lookup returns CDR1 SGHDT and CDR2 YYEEEE. The CDR3 consists of 17 residues. As DNA, the CDR3 is TGTGCCAGCAGCTTGCTCTCTGGGGGGGGTATCGGTGAAAAACTGTTTTTT. Its translation: CASSLLSGGGIGEKLFF.

This clonotype was picked up many times. One junction end disagrees with the germline gene, perhaps due to a read error. This sequence joins TRBV11-1 and TRBJ2-2, with 9 positions matching TRBD1. The germline V gene has CDR1 SGHAT and CDR2 FQDESV (reference sequence). The CDR3 has 16 amino acids. The CDR3 here is CASSFLQGAKTGELFF. In nucleotides, the CDR3 is TGTGCCAGCAGCTTCTTACAGGGGGCGAAGACCGGGGAGCTGTTTTTT.

The chain employs TRBV5-1 and TRBJ2-1; the match to TRBD2 covers 7 bases. Trimming at V came to 0 bases and at J to 8 bases, leaving 5 bases not matched to a gene. This CDR3 is 14 amino acids long. Germline V CDR1 and CDR2: SGHRS, YFSETQ. CDR3 loop: CASSLATSEDEQFF. The CDR3 region has the DNA TGCGCCAGCAGCTTGGCCACTAGCGAGGATGAGCAGTTCTTC.

This clonotype was seen many times. The chain has TRBV6-5 and TRBJ2-7, with unresolved D. This CDR3 has 13 amino acids. The V gene's germline CDR1 is MNHEY and CDR2 SVGAGI. Trimming took 5 bases from V and 6 from J, leaving 14 bases between them. In nucleotides, the CDR3 is TGTGCCAGCAGTAAACCCTGGGAAGGCGAGCAGTACTTC. Encoded protein: CASSKPWEGEQYF.

This clonotype was observed once. This sequence joins TRBV10-3 and TRBJ1-5; no firm D call. Germline V gives CDR1 ENHRY, CDR2 SYGVKD. V lost 4 bases and J lost 2, with 12 bases in between. This CDR3 comprises 15 residues. The CDR3 DNA sequence: TGTGCCATCAGTGCATACCCCGGGGGCAATCAGCCCCAGCATTTT. Its protein is CAISAYPGGNQPQHF.

The chain is built from TRBV20-1 and TRBJ2-7; 8 nucleotides match TRBD1. This CDR3 region has 13 residues. The V segment lost 6 bases and the J segment 6 bases; nucleotides outside the gene matches: 10. The germline CDR1 and CDR2 sequences are DFQATT and SNEGSKA (reference sequence). CDR3 sequence: CSALRQGTGEQYF. The CDR3 DNA follows: TGCAGTGCCCTCCGACAGGGGACGGGCGAGCAGTACTTC.

This sequence joins TRBV6-5 and TRBJ1-2; 11 bases align to TRBD1. The V gene's germline CDR1 is MNHEY and CDR2 SVGAGI. The CDR3 spans 16 residues. The ends lost 2 bases at V and 3 bases at J; junction bases unmatched: 5. CDR3 amino acids: CASSYRGQGADYGYTF. Here the CDR3 DNA reads TGTGCCAGCAGTTACCGCGGACAGGGGGCAGACTATGGCTACACCTTC.

The J gene is TRBJ2-7, the V gene TRBV5-5, with 7 bases fitting TRBD1. J lost 5 bases, V lost 3 bases, and 5 bases had no gene match. The length of the CDR3 is 13 residues. Looked up from germline, CDR1 is SGHKS and CDR2 is YYEKEE (reference sequence). The CDR3 sequence: CASSSRQGHEQYF. The CDR3 DNA follows: TGTGCCAGCAGCTCGAGACAGGGCCACGAGCAGTACTTC.

The rearrangement joins TRBV18 to TRBJ2-3, with a tentative D call TRBD1 (6 bases). The V gene lost 8 bases and the J gene lost 0 bases, with 15 bases spanning the gap. This CDR3 contains 15 residues. The V gene's germline CDR1 is KGHSH and CDR2 LQKENI. CDR3 amino acids: CASSLGQTSTDTQYF. As DNA, the CDR3 is TGTGCCAGCAGCCTCGGACAGACTAGCACAGATACGCAGTATTTT.

Concerning this clonotype: A much larger clone lies one base from this, so it may be a read error. The chain combines TRBV11-2 with TRBJ2-7; 9 bases map to TRBD2. Germline V gene data show CDR1 as SGHAT and CDR2 as FQNNGV. The CDR3 contains 17 residues. DNA of the CDR3: TGTGCCAACAGCCCAGTGGCTAGCGGGATTATTTCGAACGAGCAGTACTTC. Its translation is CANSPVASGIISNEQYF.

J is TRBJ2-7 and V is TRBV19; TRBD1 aligns across 11 bases. The CDR3 loop spans 14 amino acids. The J segment lost 7 bases and the V segment lost 5 bases, leaving 7 bases of the junction unmatched. Germline CDR1 reads LNHDA; CDR2 reads SQIVND (reference sequence). CDR3 amino acids: CASSEGQGGREQYF. CDR3 DNA: TGTGCCAGTAGTGAGGGACAGGGGGGTCGGGAGCAGTACTTC.

CDR3 region: CASSLSGIRTEAFF. The CDR3 DNA sequence: TGTGCCAGCAGCTTAAGCGGGATTAGGACTGAAGCTTTCTTT. The V gene is TRBV13, the J gene TRBJ1-1, with unresolved D. Germline V gives CDR1 PRHDT, CDR2 FYEKMQ (reference sequence). This CDR3 spans 14 amino acids. Trimming stripped 2 bases from V and 5 bases from J, with 12 bases between. The full variable domain, rest sourced from reference TRBV13 and TRBJ1-1, is AAGVIQSPRHLIKEKRETATLKCYPIPRHDTVYWYQQGPGQDPQFLISFYEKMQSDKGSIPDRFSAQQFSDYHSELNMSSLELGDSALYFCASSLSGIRTEAFFGQGTRLTVV.

This clonotype has a count of ten or more. This chain joins TRBV19 and TRBJ2-3; D unresolved. Trimming removed 0 bases at V and 0 bases at J, with 1 base between. There are 13 residues in the CDR3. Germline CDR1 LNHDA, CDR2 SQIVND (reference sequence). CDR3 sequence (DNA): TGTGCCAGTAGTATAGACAGCACAGATACGCAGTATTTT. This gives the protein CASSIDSTDTQYF.

This clonotype was recorded at least ten times. The chain recombines TRBV9 with TRBJ2-5; TRBD2 might be the D (6 bases). CDR1 is SGDLS and CDR2 is YYNGEE in the germline V gene. This CDR3 spans 14 amino acids. V lost 4 bases and J 2 bases, leaving 12 bases between the germline ends. CDR3 in amino acids: CASSSGTSQETQYF. CDR3 sequence (DNA): TGTGCCAGCAGCTCTGGGACTTCTCAAGAGACCCAGTACTTC.

As concerns this clonotype: Relative to the germline gene, one junction end is altered; a read error may explain this. The chain carries TRBV7-2 and TRBJ2-5; TRBD1 is a possible D gene (6 bases). Germline V gene lookup returns CDR1 SGHTA and CDR2 FQGNSA. The CDR3 sequence is 13 residues long. DNA of the CDR3: TGCGCCAGCAGCCAAGCCAGGGGTAAGACCCAGTACTTC. It is translated as CASSQARGKTQYF.

This clonotype occurred many times. This rearrangement joins TRBV20-1 to TRBJ1-2, with 7 bases matching TRBD1. The CDR3 contains 14 residues. Trimming removed 6 bases from V and 4 bases from J; junction bases left unmatched: 11. The germline gives CDR1 DFQATT, CDR2 SNEGSKA (reference sequence). CDR3 residues: CSAEPRDRLYGYTF. The CDR3 bases are TGCAGTGCCGAACCCCGGGACAGACTCTATGGCTACACCTTC.

This CDR3 is CASSPVAGNTIYF. Here the CDR3 DNA reads TGTGCCAGCAGTCCTGTGGCAGGAAACACCATATATTTT. V gene TRBV12-3 or TRBV12-4 combines with J gene TRBJ1-3; D ambiguous. Trimming left V 5 bases short and J 4 bases short, with 9 bases between. This CDR3 region has 13 residues.

This clonotype came up many times. The CDR3 protein is CASSRNARGLGELFF. As DNA, the CDR3 is TGCGCCAGCAGCCGTAATGCCCGGGGATTAGGGGAGCTGTTTTTT. This chain uses TRBV5-1 with TRBJ2-2; D may be TRBD2 (5 bases). The CDR3 contains 15 residues. The germline CDR1 and CDR2 sequences are SGHRS and YFSETQ. Trimming left V 4 bases short and J 8 bases short, with 18 bases between.